This T cell receptor (beta chain) was documented in a study of blood T cell repertoires in COVID-19. Study-wide background: Material from acute and convalescent COVID-19 was sourced from the United States, Italy and Spain. T cells, B-cell-depleted T cells, or PBMCs supplied cDNA or gDNA.

Germline CDR1 is MNHEY and CDR2 is SMNVEV (reference sequence). Trimming left V 4 bases short and J 3 bases short, with 9 bases between. There are 13 residues in the CDR3. In the original processing: Counts of nucleated cells, estimated from reference gene primer amplification, were obtained. Assay: immunoSEQ multiplex PCR; the TCRdb copy retains only in-frame clones and omits some. That table is the source of V, J and clone size, and D and trimming were worked out from the DNA. The repertoire holds 150,000 to 200,000 clones, with around 86% as singletons. The rearrangement joins TRBV27 to TRBJ1-2; D is unclear. Sample: peripheral blood. This clonotype was sampled from a man aged 50 to 60 with active or convalescent COVID-19. CDR3 bases: TGTGCCAGCAGTTCCCCGGGAGACTATGGCTACACCTTC. As protein: CASSSPGDYGYTF.